Each of the 26 T cell receptor beta chains below was sequenced from the same sample in a study of Graves' ophthalmopathy and Graves' hyperthyroidism. Amplified TCR beta CDR3 regions were obtained using RNA transcripts as template. HTBI-primed first-round RT-PCR preceded second-round multiplex PCR. TCRdb reanalysed the multiplex PCR reads using MiXCR and keeps one entry per CDR3 protein. The repertoire holds some 380,000 distinct CDR3 sequences, with approximately 15% as singletons. The sequenced sample was peripheral blood. The origin of the receptors is a woman aged 18-35 years with stable Graves' hyperthyroidism.

The table lists this clonotype with many counts. V is TRBV18 and J is TRBJ1-1; no reliable D call. Trimming removed 8 bases from V and 2 bases from J, with 15 bases in between. The CDR3 runs to 14 residues. Germline CDR1 is KGHSH and CDR2 is LQKENI. CDR3 sequence: CASTARRDNTEAFF. The CDR3 nucleotides are TGTGCCAGCACGGCTAGAAGGGATAACACTGAAGCTTTCTTT.

This clonotype was counted many times. As DNA, the CDR3 is TGTGCCAGCAGTTCGACAGGGGACCTGCATTTT. Protein: CASSSTGDLHF. The rearrangement uses TRBV12-3 or TRBV12-4 and TRBJ1-5; TRBD1 matches at 8 bases. With V trimmed by 4 bases and J by 15 bases, 5 bases remained unmatched. The CDR3 is 11 amino acids.

This clonotype has more than one count but fewer than ten. This clone may be a read error of a much larger clone one base away. In DNA, the CDR3 is TGTGCCAGCAGCCGAGGACGGGGGGCGCAGGGCTACACCTTC. It is translated as CASSRGRGAQGYTF. The gene calls are TRBV4-2 and TRBJ1-2; D is possibly TRBD1 (6 bases). The germline V and J ends were trimmed by 4 bases and 8 bases, with 17 bases remaining between them. The CDR3 spans 14 residues. Looked up from germline, CDR1 is LGHNA and CDR2 is YNFKEQ.

Ten or more counts support this clonotype. V gene TRBV24-1 combines with J gene TRBJ1-1, with D maybe TRBD1 (6 bases). The length of the CDR3 is 15 residues. Trimming removed 2 bases at V and 1 base at J, with 10 bases between. In germline, CDR1 is KGHDR, CDR2 SFDVKD. The CDR3 region is CATSDSLGQNTEAFF. In DNA form, the CDR3 reads TGTGCCACCAGTGATTCGCTGGGACAGAACACTGAAGCTTTCTTT.

The chain uses TRBV4-2 and TRBJ2-7, with 8 positions matching TRBD2. Germline lookup yields CDR1 LGHNA and CDR2 YNFKEQ. The CDR3 is 17 residues long. V was clipped by 4 bases and J by 5 bases; unmatched bases: 16. CDR3 sequence: CASSPTGGAPAGDEQYF. CDR3 sequence (DNA): TGTGCCAGCAGCCCGACCGGGGGGGCGCCGGCGGGAGACGAGCAGTACTTC.

In this sample, this clonotype turned up many times. The chain is built from TRBV5-1 and TRBJ1-1, with D tentatively TRBD1 (5 bases). The germline V gene has CDR1 SGHRS and CDR2 YFSETQ. V dropped 0 bases and J dropped 1 base, with 10 bases sitting between them. The CDR3 covers 15 residues. The CDR3 DNA reads TGCGCCAGCAGCTTGGCGGCGACAGAGAACACTGAAGCTTTCTTT. Amino acid sequence: CASSLAATENTEAFF.

This clonotype has ten or more counts. V gene TRBV5-1 combines with J gene TRBJ1-2, with 7 positions matching TRBD1. From germline, CDR1 is SGHRS and CDR2 YFSETQ. V lost 5 bases to trimming and J lost 5 bases; unmatched junction nucleotides: 12. The CDR3 spans 15 residues. The CDR3 sequence: CASRSGWDSLYGYTF. The CDR3 coding sequence is TGCGCCAGCAGATCGGGGTGGGACAGTCTATATGGCTACACCTTC. Full variable domain (outside the CDR3, taken from reference TRBV5-1 and TRBJ1-2): KAGVTQTPRYLIKTRGQQVTLSCSPISGHRSVSWYQQTPGQGLQFLFEYFSETQRNKGNFPGRFSGRQFSNSRSEMNVSTLELGDSALYLCASRSGWDSLYGYTFGSGTRLTVV.

This clonotype was observed a few times. The chain carries TRBV24-1 and TRBJ2-1; no reliable D call. From germline, CDR1 is KGHDR and CDR2 SFDVKD. Deletions cut 7 bases from V and 0 bases from J, with 12 bases between. The CDR3 has 15 residues. This chain's CDR3 is CATSRTESSYNEQFF. The CDR3 DNA follows: TGTGCCACCAGCCGGACCGAGAGCTCCTACAATGAGCAGTTCTTC.

The chain employs TRBV6-1 and TRBJ2-5; D might be TRBD1 (7 bases). CDR1 is MNHNS, CDR2 SASEGT, per germline. The CDR3 sequence is 15 residues long. V was pared by 4 bases and J by 1 base, with 13 bases between. The CDR3 DNA reads as TGTGCCAGCAGTGGCTGCGGGGACAGCCAAGAGACCCAGTACTTC. Encoded protein: CASSGCGDSQETQYF.

This clonotype has only a few counts. V is TRBV11-2 and J is TRBJ2-2; tentatively, D is TRBD2 (5 bases). Germline V gene sequence: CDR1 SGHAT, CDR2 FQNNGV. CDR3 length: 17 amino acids. Trimming shortened V by 4 bases and J by 6 bases, and 21 bases separated the two germline ends. The CDR3 DNA is TGTGCCAGCAGCTACCCGAGGTGGAAAATAGCGTCCGGGGAGCTGTTTTTT. It specifies CASSYPRWKIASGELFF.

This clonotype was recorded at least ten times. The chain has TRBV15 and TRBJ1-6; TRBD1 is a possible D gene (5 bases). CDR1 is LNHNV and CDR2 is YYDKDF in the germline V gene (reference sequence). Between the trimmed V and J ends, which lost 2 bases and 10 bases, there was a span of 15 bases. The CDR3 runs 15 residues. In nucleotides, the CDR3 is TGTGCCACCAGCAGAAGGGGCAGCGCCGGGTCACCCCTCCACTTT. This sequence encodes CATSRRGSAGSPLHF.

This clonotype was seen more than once but under ten times. The chain recombines TRBV6-1 with TRBJ2-7; D may be TRBD2 (5 bases). The CDR3 runs 12 residues. Germline loops: CDR1 MNHNS, CDR2 SASEGT. Trimming stripped 4 bases from V and 3 bases from J, with 7 bases between. CDR3 in DNA: TGTGCCAGCAGTGTAGAGGGCTACGAGCAGTACTTC. Protein sequence: CASSVEGYEQYF.

The chain recombines TRBV19 with TRBJ2-7; D remains unclear. The CDR3 has 13 amino acids. From germline, CDR1 is LNHDA and CDR2 SQIVND (reference sequence). Trimming removed 3 bases at V and 2 bases at J, with 8 bases between. As DNA, the CDR3 is TGTGCCAGTAGTATTGGTAACCCCTACGAGCAGTACTTC. Amino acids: CASSIGNPYEQYF.

This clonotype showed up just a few times. The chain couples TRBV5-1 to TRBJ2-5, with D possibly called TRBD1 or TRBD2 (5 bases each). The V and J ends lost 1 base and 2 bases respectively, with 9 bases between them. Germline-derived CDR1 and CDR2 are SGHRS and YFSETQ. CDR3 size: 14 residues. The CDR3 DNA reads TGCGCCAGCAGCTTGAAGGGACCTCAAGAGACCCAGTACTTC. Protein: CASSLKGPQETQYF.

This clonotype was seen many times. A much larger clone is a single base away; this may be a read error. This chain joins TRBV6-5 and TRBJ1-1; D is undetermined. The germline V gene encodes CDR1 MNHEY and CDR2 SVGAGI. The CDR3 covers 15 residues. V was clipped by 1 base and J by 0 bases, with 9 bases between them. CDR3 amino acids: CASSYFGTMNTEAFF. The CDR3 DNA sequence: TGTGCCAGCAGTTACTTTGGCACTATGAACACTGAAGCTTTCTTT.

A few counts support this clonotype. The genes are TRBV4-1 and TRBJ2-2; no definite D call. The ends were cut back, 0 bases at V and 6 bases at J, with 11 bases in the middle. The CDR3 extends over 15 amino acids. Looked up from germline, CDR1 is MGHRA and CDR2 is YSYEKL. CDR3 DNA: TGCGCCAGCAGCCAAGAATGGCGGCTGGCCGGGGAGCTGTTTTTT. Encoded protein: CASSQEWRLAGELFF.

The sample holds many counts of this clonotype. The chain combines TRBV6-2 or TRBV6-3 with TRBJ1-5; possible D gene TRBD1, 6 bases. This CDR3 is 15 amino acids long. Trimming took 6 bases from V and 5 from J, leaving 17 bases between them. The V gene's germline CDR1 is MNHEY and CDR2 SVGEGT. This chain's CDR3 is CASSSGGSGDQPQHF. The CDR3 DNA reads as TGTGCCAGCAGCTCCGGGGGGTCAGGGGATCAGCCCCAGCATTTT.

The chain joins TRBV6-5 to TRBJ2-5, with D perhaps matching TRBD2 (6 bases). Between the trimmed V and J ends, which lost 2 bases and 1 base, there was a span of 11 bases. CDR1 and CDR2 from the germline V gene are MNHEY and SVGAGI. CDR3 length equals 15 residues. CDR3 nucleotide sequence: TGTGCCAGCAGTTACGATAGCGGCAGCCAAGAGACCCAGTACTTC. It yields the protein CASSYDSGSQETQYF.

The rearrangement links TRBV7-6 to TRBJ1-6; no firm D call. Germline V gives CDR1 SGHVS, CDR2 FNYEAQ. V was trimmed by 3 bases and J by 7 bases, leaving 13 bases between them. The CDR3 is made up of 15 amino acids. CDR3 in DNA: TGTGCCAGCAGCTTGACGGGCCCCCGGAATTCACCCCTCCACTTT. Translated: CASSLTGPRNSPLHF.

This clonotype was observed many times. V gene TRBV10-3 combines with J gene TRBJ1-1; no firm D call. Trimming shortened V by 3 bases and J by 2 bases, and 7 bases separated the two germline ends. The CDR3 is 13 residues long. In germline, CDR1 is ENHRY, CDR2 SYGVKD. The CDR3 reads CAISEEANTEAFF. The DNA for the CDR3 is TGTGCCATCAGTGAAGAAGCAAACACTGAAGCTTTCTTT.

This clonotype was seen at least ten times. The DNA of the CDR3 is TGCAGTGCTAGAGATCGGACAGATAGGAACACTGAAGCTTTCTTT. This translates into CSARDRTDRNTEAFF. The chain recombines TRBV20-1 with TRBJ1-1, with D perhaps matching TRBD1 (6 bases). V lost 0 bases and J 1 base, leaving 12 bases between the germline ends. The length of the CDR3 is 15 residues. Germline-derived CDR1 and CDR2 are DFQATT and SNEGSKA (reference sequence).

This clonotype was seen ten or more times. This chain uses TRBV7-2 with TRBJ1-1, with D possibly being TRBD1 (5 bases). Germline V CDR1 and CDR2: SGHTA, FQGNSA. Trimming shortened V by 0 bases and J by 7 bases, and 9 bases separated the two germline ends. The CDR3 runs to 13 residues. CDR3 in DNA: TGTGCCAGCAGCTTAGCGAGACAGAATGAAGCTTTCTTT. Protein: CASSLARQNEAFF. Based on the CDR3 plus reference TRBV7-2 and TRBJ1-1, the full variable domain is GAGVSQSPSNKVTEKGKDVELRCDPISGHTALYWYRQSLGQGLEFLIYFQGNSAPDKSGLPSDRFSAERTGGSVSTLTIQRTQQEDSAVYLCASSLARQNEAFFGQGTRLTVV.

This clonotype was observed many times. V and J are TRBV28 and TRBJ1-1, with D perhaps TRBD1 (6 bases). V was trimmed by 2 bases and J by 3 bases, leaving 10 bases between them. Per germline, CDR1 MDHEN and CDR2 SYDVKM. This CDR3 contains 14 residues. CDR3 amino acids: CASSLVAGDTEAFF. CDR3 nucleotides: TGTGCCAGCAGTTTAGTGGCAGGGGACACTGAAGCTTTCTTT.

This clonotype was seen repeatedly, ten times or more. V is TRBV20-1 and J is TRBJ1-1, with a tentative D call TRBD1 (5 bases). Germline CDR1 DFQATT, CDR2 SNEGSKA (reference sequence). The germline V and J ends were trimmed by 5 bases and 4 bases, with 14 bases remaining between them. This CDR3 comprises 13 residues. The CDR3 loop reads CSAGGGMGTEAFF. The CDR3 DNA reads as TGCAGTGCTGGGGGGGGTATGGGCACTGAAGCTTTCTTT.

This clonotype was found many times. The chain couples TRBV2 to TRBJ1-1, with 8 bases fitting TRBD1. J gave up 12 bases and V 7 bases, and 13 bases lay outside the gene matches. Germline V gives CDR1 SNHLY, CDR2 FYNNEI. The CDR3 loop spans 13 amino acids. CDR3 nucleotide sequence: TGTGCCAGCATTAATGACAGGGGCGTGCTATCTTTCTTT. Protein sequence: CASINDRGVLSFF.

This clonotype occurred many times. The V gene is TRBV10-3, the J gene TRBJ2-5; D unresolved. Trimming removed 7 bases from V and 0 bases from J, with 3 bases in between. The germline V gene has CDR1 ENHRY and CDR2 SYGVKD. The CDR3 spans 11 residues. In nucleotides, the CDR3 is TGTGCCATCAAAGACCAAGAGACCCAGTACTTC. This sequence encodes CAIKDQETQYF.